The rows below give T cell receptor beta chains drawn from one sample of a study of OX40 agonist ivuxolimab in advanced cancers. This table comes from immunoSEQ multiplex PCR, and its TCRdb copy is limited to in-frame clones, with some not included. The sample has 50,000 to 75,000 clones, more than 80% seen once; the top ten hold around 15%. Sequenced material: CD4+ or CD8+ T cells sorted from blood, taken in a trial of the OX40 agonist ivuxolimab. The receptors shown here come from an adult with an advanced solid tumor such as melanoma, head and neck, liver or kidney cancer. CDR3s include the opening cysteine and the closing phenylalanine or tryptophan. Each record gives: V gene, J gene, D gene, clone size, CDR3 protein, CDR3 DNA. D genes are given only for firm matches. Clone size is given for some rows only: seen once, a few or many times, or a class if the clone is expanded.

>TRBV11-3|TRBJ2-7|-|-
CASSLAGVHEQYF
TGTGCCAGCAGCTTAGCTGGGGTCCACGAGCAGTACTTC
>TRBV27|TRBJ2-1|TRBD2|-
CASTGASGPYNEQFF
TGTGCCAGCACTGGGGCTAGCGGGCCCTACAATGAGCAGTTCTTC
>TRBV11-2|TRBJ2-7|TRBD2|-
CASSLVSGSGSYEQYF
TGTGCCAGCAGCTTAGTCTCCGGTAGCGGGAGCTACGAGCAGTACTTC
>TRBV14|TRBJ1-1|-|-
CASSQDWGIGEAFF
TGTGCCAGCAGCCAAGATTGGGGGATTGGTGAAGCTTTCTTT
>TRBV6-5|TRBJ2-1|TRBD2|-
CASKTSGGYNEQFF
TGTGCCAGCAAAACTAGCGGGGGGTACAATGAGCAGTTCTTC
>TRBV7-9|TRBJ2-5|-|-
CASSFGETQYF
TGTGCCAGCAGCTTCGGGGAGACCCAGTACTTC
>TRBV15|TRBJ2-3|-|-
CATSRVPLDTQYF
TGTGCCACCAGCAGAGTACCCTTAGATACGCAGTATTTT
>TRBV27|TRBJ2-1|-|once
CASSLGQEQFF
TGTGCCAGCAGTCTAGGACAGGAGCAGTTCTTC
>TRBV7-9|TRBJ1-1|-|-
CASSLGPTGIYTEAFF
TGTGCCAGCAGCTTAGGGCCCACCGGGATATACACTGAAGCTTTCTTT
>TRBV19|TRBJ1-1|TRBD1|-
CASEDRTFSPEAFF
TGTGCCAGTGAGGACAGGACATTTTCCCCTGAAGCTTTCTTT
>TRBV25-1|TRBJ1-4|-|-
CASSDPLEGEKLFF
TGTGCCAGCAGTGACCCATTGGAGGGTGAAAAACTGTTTTTT
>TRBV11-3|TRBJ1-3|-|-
CASSFGAGNTIYF
TGTGCCAGCAGCTTCGGCGCTGGAAACACCATATATTTT
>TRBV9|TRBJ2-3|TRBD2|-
CASSPTGLAGTDTQYF
TGTGCCAGCAGCCCCACGGGACTAGCGGGAACAGATACGCAGTATTTT
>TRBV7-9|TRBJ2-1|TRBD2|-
CASSLTSGGSYNEQFF
TGTGCCAGCAGCCTTACTAGCGGTGGCTCCTACAATGAGCAGTTCTTC
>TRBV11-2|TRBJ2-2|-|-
CASSPPLVAENTGELFF
TGTGCCAGCAGCCCACCCCTGGTAGCGGAAAACACCGGGGAGCTGTTTTTT
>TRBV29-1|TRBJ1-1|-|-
CSATRLGTEAFF
TGCAGCGCGACCCGACTCGGGACTGAAGCTTTCTTT
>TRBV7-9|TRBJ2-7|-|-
CASSLEHEQYF
TGTGCCAGCAGCTTAGAGCACGAGCAGTACTTC
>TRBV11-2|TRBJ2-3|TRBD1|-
CASSFGTGGADTQYF
TGTGCCAGCAGCTTCGGGACAGGGGGCGCAGATACGCAGTATTTT
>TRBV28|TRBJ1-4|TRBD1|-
CASSQGQGNEKLFF
TGTGCCAGCAGTCAAGGACAGGGTAATGAAAAACTGTTTTTT
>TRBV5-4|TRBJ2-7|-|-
CASSLSRKGDYEQYF
TGTGCCAGCAGCTTGTCTCGTAAAGGGGACTACGAGCAGTACTTC
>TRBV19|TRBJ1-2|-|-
CASSIPPAYGYTF
TGTGCCAGTAGTATCCCCCCTGCGTATGGCTACACCTTC
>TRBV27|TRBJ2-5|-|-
CASSHSPGREKETQYF
TGTGCCAGCAGTCATTCCCCGGGCAGGGAGAAGGAGACCCAGTACTTC
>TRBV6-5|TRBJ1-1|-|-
CASRSGTEAFF
TGTGCCAGCCGATCGGGGACTGAAGCTTTCTTT
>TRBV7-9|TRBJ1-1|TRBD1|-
CASSLGGTGARNTEAFF
TGTGCCAGCAGCTTAGGGGGGACAGGGGCTAGGAACACTGAAGCTTTCTTT
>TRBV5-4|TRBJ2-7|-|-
CASTETDSYEQYF
TGTGCCAGCACCGAAACGGACAGCTACGAGCAGTACTTC
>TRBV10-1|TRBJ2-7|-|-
CASSESSGYEQYF
TGCGCCAGCAGTGAGTCGTCGGGTTACGAGCAGTACTTC
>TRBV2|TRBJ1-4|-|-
CASGGTGATNEKLFF
TGTGCCAGTGGGGGCACAGGTGCAACTAATGAAAAACTGTTTTTT
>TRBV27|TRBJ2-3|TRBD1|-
CASQTGISTDTQYF
TGTGCCAGCCAGACAGGGATTAGCACAGATACGCAGTATTTT
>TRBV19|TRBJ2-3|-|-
CASSIDVSADTQYF
TGTGCCAGTAGTATAGATGTGTCCGCAGATACGCAGTATTTT
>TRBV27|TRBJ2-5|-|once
CASSLGGPRTQYF
TGTGCCAGCAGTTTAGGGGGACCTCGGACCCAGTACTTC
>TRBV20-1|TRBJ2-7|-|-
CSARWGEQYF
TGCAGTGCGCGGTGGGGCGAGCAGTACTTC
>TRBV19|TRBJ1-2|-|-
CASSIGWGLYGYTF
TGTGCCAGTAGTATCGGCTGGGGGCTCTATGGCTACACCTTC
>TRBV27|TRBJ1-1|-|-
CASSPPLWSGTEAFF
TGTGCCAGCAGTCCTCCTTTGTGGTCGGGTACTGAAGCTTTCTTT
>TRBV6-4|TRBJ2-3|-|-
CASSDTGGTDTQYF
TGTGCCAGCAGTGACACAGGTGGCACAGATACGCAGTATTTT
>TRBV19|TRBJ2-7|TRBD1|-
CASSETGDSYEQYF
TGTGCCAGTAGTGAGACAGGGGACTCCTACGAGCAGTACTTC
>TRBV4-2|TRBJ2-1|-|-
CASSQLSNEQFF
TGTGCCAGCAGCCAATTAAGCAATGAGCAGTTCTTC
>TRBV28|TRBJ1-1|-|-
CASSLIGGEDLNTEAFF
TGTGCCAGCAGTTTAATCGGGGGCGAGGACCTGAACACTGAAGCTTTCTTT
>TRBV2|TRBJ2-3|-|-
CASSVGGTDTQYF
TGTGCCAGCTCCGTGGGCGGCACAGATACGCAGTATTTT
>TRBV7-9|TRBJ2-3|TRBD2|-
CASSPRVAGVHDTQYF
TGTGCCAGCAGCCCTCGGGTAGCGGGAGTCCACGATACGCAGTATTTT
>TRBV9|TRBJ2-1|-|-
CASSEWGTSYNEQFF
TGTGCCAGCAGCGAATGGGGGACCTCCTACAATGAGCAGTTCTTC
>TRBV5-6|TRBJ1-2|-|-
CASSLDSYYGYTF
TGTGCCAGCAGCCTGGACAGCTACTATGGCTACACCTTC
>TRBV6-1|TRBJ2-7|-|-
CASSEAWRSYEQYF
TGTGCCAGCAGTGAAGCCTGGCGTAGCTACGAGCAGTACTTC
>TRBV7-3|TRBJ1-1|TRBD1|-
CASSFWGTANTEAFF
TGTGCCAGCAGCTTCTGGGGGACAGCCAACACTGAAGCTTTCTTT
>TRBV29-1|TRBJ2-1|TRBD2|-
CSLKGSGRPKSSYNEQFF
TGCAGCCTCAAGGGTAGCGGGAGGCCTAAAAGCTCCTACAATGAGCAGTTCTTC
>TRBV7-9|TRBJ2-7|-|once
CASSLATDPRGYEQYF
TGTGCCAGCAGCTTAGCCACGGACCCACGGGGATACGAGCAGTACTTC
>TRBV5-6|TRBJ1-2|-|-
CASSTHRDGIFTNYGYTF
TGTGCCAGCAGCACCCACCGGGACGGAATTTTCACAAACTATGGCTACACCTTC
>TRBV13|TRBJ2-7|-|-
CASSLGQGYEQYF
TGTGCCAGCAGCTTAGGTCAGGGCTACGAGCAGTACTTC
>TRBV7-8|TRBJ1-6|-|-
CASSLDPRTVYSPLHF
TGTGCCAGCAGCTTAGATCCTAGGACGGTATATTCACCCCTCCACTTT
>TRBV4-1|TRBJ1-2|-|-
CASSQVESNYGYTF
TGCGCCAGCAGCCAAGTGGAATCGAACTATGGCTACACCTTC
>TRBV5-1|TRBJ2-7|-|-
CASSLEHSYEQYF
TGCGCCAGCAGCTTGGAGCACTCCTACGAGCAGTACTTC
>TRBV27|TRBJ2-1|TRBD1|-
CASSLASGQTYNEQFF
TGTGCCAGCAGTTTAGCATCGGGACAGACTTACAATGAGCAGTTCTTC